This T cell receptor beta chain originates from a study of blood T cell repertoires in COVID-19. Germline lookup yields CDR1 PRHDT and CDR2 FYEKMQ (reference sequence). After removal of 10 bases from V and 7 bases from J, the junction contained 10 bases not matched to a gene. The CDR3 runs to 13 residues. Profiling relied on immunoSEQ multiplex PCR, and the TCRdb table lists in-frame clones only, not all of them. The sample includes 35,000 to 50,000 clones, around 85% of them seen just once. Material: peripheral blood. V usage is TRBV13 and J usage is TRBJ2-4; 7 positions agree with TRBD2. The receptor was derived from a human donor in a cohort sampled during active COVID-19. In nucleotides, the CDR3 is TGTGCCACCTCGGAGGGGCGGGGGAACATTCAGTACTTC. Amino acids: CATSEGRGNIQYF.